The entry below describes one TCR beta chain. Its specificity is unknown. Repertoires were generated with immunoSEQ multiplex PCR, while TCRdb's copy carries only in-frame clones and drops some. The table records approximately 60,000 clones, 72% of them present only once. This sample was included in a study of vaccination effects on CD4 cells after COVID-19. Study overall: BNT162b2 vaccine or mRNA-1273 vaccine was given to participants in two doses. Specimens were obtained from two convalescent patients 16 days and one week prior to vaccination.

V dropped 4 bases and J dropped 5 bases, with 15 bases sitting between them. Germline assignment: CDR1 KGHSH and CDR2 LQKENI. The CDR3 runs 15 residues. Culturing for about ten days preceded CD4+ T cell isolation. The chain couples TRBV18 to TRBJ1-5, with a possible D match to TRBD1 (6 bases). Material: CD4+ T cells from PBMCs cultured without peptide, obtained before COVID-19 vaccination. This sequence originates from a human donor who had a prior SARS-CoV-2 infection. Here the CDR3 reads CASSQDRLKDQPQHF. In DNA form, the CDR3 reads TGTGCCAGCTCACAGGACAGACTAAAGGATCAGCCCCAGCATTTT.